Below, 31 T cell receptor beta chains from the same sample are listed, as sequenced in a study of metastatic and nonmetastatic thyroid tumors. Thyroid surgery was performed in patients who had received no treatment beforehand. Using MiXCR, TCRdb re-called clones from the PCR reads. The data hold 20,000 to 25,000 clones, with 36% observed a single time. The sequencing input was blood. The receptor source for this set is a male donor with papillary thyroid cancer or a benign thyroid nodule (not recorded which). Some clones in this sample may be carry-over from other donors' samples.

The chain combines TRBV15 with TRBJ2-5; 13 bases are a match to TRBD2. The CDR3 sequence is 17 residues long. Trimming cost V 4 bases and J 7 bases; bases outside gene matches: 12. Germline loops: CDR1 LNHNV, CDR2 YYDKDF (reference sequence). The CDR3 DNA sequence: TGTGCCACCAGCACTCTCGGACTAGCGGGGGCTTTGGGGACCCAGTACTTC. Amino acid sequence: CATSTLGLAGALGTQYF.

There are many counts of this clone. The chain has TRBV18 and TRBJ1-2, with D unresolved. Trimming took 3 bases from V and 2 from J, leaving 13 bases between them. Germline V gene lookup returns CDR1 KGHSH and CDR2 LQKENI. The CDR3 covers 15 residues. DNA of the CDR3: TGTGCCAGCTCACCGGACGGCGGCCTAAACTATGGCTACACCTTC. It yields the protein CASSPDGGLNYGYTF. The variable domain in full, completed from reference TRBV18 and TRBJ1-2, reads NAGVMQNPRHLVRRRGQEARLRCSPMKGHSHVYWYRQLPEEGLKFMVYLQKENIIDESGMPKERFSAEFPKEGPSILRIQQVVRGDSAAYFCASSPDGGLNYGYTFGSGTRLTVV.

This clone was detected many times. The rearrangement joins TRBV4-2 to TRBJ2-7, with 8 bases matching TRBD2. Losses at the gene ends were 3 bases for V and 0 bases for J; bases not matched to a gene: 10. The CDR3 is 17 amino acids. Germline V lookup: CDR1 LGHNA, CDR2 YNFKEQ. The CDR3 region has the DNA TGTGCCAGCAGCCACGCAACACTAGCGGAGGGCTCCTACGAGCAGTACTTC. The encoded protein is CASSHATLAEGSYEQYF.

The rearrangement uses TRBV6-1 and TRBJ2-1; TRBD2 matches at 8 bases. With V trimmed by 8 bases and J by 8 bases, 5 bases remained unmatched. This CDR3 is built from 12 residues. Germline V gives CDR1 MNHNS, CDR2 SASEGT. CDR3 loop: CASGLAIYEQFF. As DNA, the CDR3 is TGTGCCAGCGGACTAGCAATCTATGAGCAGTTCTTC.

The V and J genes are TRBV20-1 and TRBJ2-6, with a possible D match to TRBD2 (6 bases). The V end lost 2 bases, the J end lost 6 bases, and 14 bases lay between the germline ends. Germline V gene data show CDR1 as DFQATT and CDR2 as SNEGSKA (reference sequence). The CDR3 extends over 15 amino acids. CDR3 sequence reads: CSARSWASAANVLTF. DNA of the CDR3: TGCAGTGCTAGAAGCTGGGCTAGCGCGGCCAACGTCCTGACTTTC.

This clone was seen only a few times. The J gene is TRBJ2-7, the V gene TRBV20-1; 8 positions match TRBD2. Germline loops: CDR1 DFQATT, CDR2 SNEGSKA (reference sequence). V gave up 3 bases and J gave up 3 bases; unmatched junction bases: 4. The CDR3 contains 13 residues. The CDR3 DNA reads TGCAGTGCTAGGGTTAGCGGGAACTACGAGCAGTACTTC. This codes for CSARVSGNYEQYF.

There are many counts of this clone. The V call is TRBV15, the J call TRBJ2-1; 8 bases are shared with TRBD1. V was clipped by 3 bases and J by 2 bases; unmatched bases: 9. CDR1 LNHNV and CDR2 YYDKDF come from the germline V gene (reference sequence). CDR3 length: 17 amino acids. Here the CDR3 DNA reads TGTGCCACCAGCAGCCCTTACGACAGGGGACCCTACAATGAGCAGTTCTTC. Translating gives CATSSPYDRGPYNEQFF.

This clone is classed as medium-sized. This rearrangement joins TRBV19 to TRBJ2-2; D not resolved. The CDR3 covers 14 residues. Trimming took off 3 bases at V and 7 bases at J, with 12 bases between the two ends. The V gene's germline CDR1 is LNHDA and CDR2 SQIVND (reference sequence). DNA of the CDR3: TGTGCCAGTAGTATGATGCCCTCCCTCGGGGAGCTGTTTTTT. Translating it yields CASSMMPSLGELFF.

This clone was observed a handful of times. The genes are TRBV19 and TRBJ1-1, with 10 bases aligning to TRBD1. Germline V gene lookup returns CDR1 LNHDA and CDR2 SQIVND (reference sequence). V was pared by 7 bases and J by 3 bases, with 17 bases of the junction left unmatched. The CDR3 is 18 amino acids. This chain's CDR3 is CASTLGADRGLYHTEAFF. The CDR3 region has the DNA TGTGCCAGTACCCTAGGAGCGGACAGGGGGTTGTATCACACTGAAGCTTTCTTT.

This clone has a count of ten or more. A much larger clone differs from this one at a single base, so this may be a read error. Because the CDR3 is missing its conserved closing phenylalanine or tryptophan, this is likely a read error. The chain links TRBV5-1 to TRBJ2-1, with 8 bases aligning to TRBD2. Trimming took 0 bases from V and 0 from J; bases not matched to a gene: 8. The CDR3 extends over 18 amino acids. CDR1 and CDR2 (germline): SGHRS, YFSETQ. CDR3 sequence (DNA): TGCGCCAGCAGCTTGGAGCCTAGCGGGCAGAGCTCCTACAATGAGCAGTTCGTC. Translation gives CASSLEPSGQSSYNEQFV.

The rearrangement uses TRBV28 and TRBJ2-5, with D possibly TRBD2 on 6 matching bases. Germline loops: CDR1 MDHEN, CDR2 SYDVKM. V was cut by 6 bases and J by 10 bases, with 18 bases left in between. The CDR3 spans 13 residues. DNA of the CDR3: TGTGCCAGCAGCTCACACACAACGGGAGTCCAGTACTTC. Encoded protein: CASSSHTTGVQYF.

This clone was detected only once. This chain connects TRBV20-1 to TRBJ2-7; no reliable D call. Germline V gene data show CDR1 as DFQATT and CDR2 as SNEGSKA (reference sequence). The CDR3 has 11 amino acids. Deletions cut 6 bases from V and 3 bases from J, with 9 bases between. The CDR3 is CSATPYYEQYF. CDR3 sequence (DNA): TGCAGTGCCACGCCCTACTACGAGCAGTACTTC.

This clone was observed at least ten times. The rearrangement uses TRBV20-1 and TRBJ2-5; D might be TRBD2 (6 bases). In germline, CDR1 is DFQATT, CDR2 SNEGSKA (reference sequence). V was shortened by 6 bases and J by 4 bases, with 15 bases between the two germline ends. The CDR3 is made up of 13 amino acids. The CDR3 is CSAPTRIRETQYF. Here the CDR3 DNA reads TGCAGTGCCCCGACTAGGATCCGAGAGACCCAGTACTTC.

The genes are TRBV11-2 and TRBJ2-1; 9 bases map to TRBD2. This CDR3 has 17 residues. Per germline, CDR1 SGHAT and CDR2 FQNNGV. V lost 5 bases to trimming and J lost 7 bases; unmatched junction nucleotides: 15. The chain's CDR3 is CASSIRPSGITTNEQFF. The CDR3 nucleotides are TGTGCCAGCAGCATCCGTCCTAGCGGGATAACGACGAATGAGCAGTTCTTC. The whole variable domain, filled in from reference TRBV11-2 and TRBJ2-1, reads EAGVAQSPRYKIIEKRQSVAFWCNPISGHATLYWYQQILGQGPKLLIQFQNNGVVDDSQLPKDRFSAERLKGVDSTLKIQPAKLEDSAVYLCASSIRPSGITTNEQFFGPGTRLTVL.

This clone was seen only a few times. The chain is built from TRBV18 and TRBJ2-6, with unresolved D. Germline V CDR1 and CDR2: KGHSH, LQKENI. The CDR3 has 12 amino acids. V lost 2 bases and J lost 8, with 4 bases in between. CDR3 region: CASSPGSNVLTF. The CDR3 DNA is TGTGCCAGCTCACCAGGGTCCAACGTCCTGACTTTC.

The V and J genes are TRBV28 and TRBJ2-5; D is uncertain. CDR3 length equals 13 residues. Germline V gene lookup returns CDR1 MDHEN and CDR2 SYDVKM. Trimming pared 6 bases from V and 7 bases from J, leaving 15 bases between. In nucleotides, the CDR3 is TGTGCCAGCAGGGAAGGACCGCTAGGGACCCAGTACTTC. Amino acid sequence: CASREGPLGTQYF.

The J gene is TRBJ1-1, the V gene TRBV5-1, with TRBD1 as a possible D gene (6 bases). The CDR3 loop spans 14 amino acids. Germline-derived CDR1 and CDR2 are SGHRS and YFSETQ. V gave up 5 bases and J gave up 0 bases, with 11 bases separating them. CDR3 nucleotides: TGCGCCAGCAGTACAGGACAGTTGAACACTGAAGCTTTCTTT. This translates into CASSTGQLNTEAFF.

V gene TRBV5-1 combines with J gene TRBJ1-6, with a possible D match to TRBD1 (6 bases). Germline values: CDR1 SGHRS, CDR2 YFSETQ. V lost 0 bases and J 7 bases, leaving 11 bases between the germline ends. The length of the CDR3 is 15 residues. Here the CDR3 DNA reads TGCGCCAGCAGCTTGGTGGGGGACACAAATTCACCCCTCCACTTT. This sequence encodes CASSLVGDTNSPLHF.

This clone has more than one count but fewer than ten. The chain uses TRBV19 and TRBJ1-2; 7 bases fit TRBD1. Trimming removed 8 bases from V and 10 bases from J; junction bases left unmatched: 16. Germline V gives CDR1 LNHDA, CDR2 SQIVND (reference sequence). The CDR3 contains 14 residues. The CDR3 region has the DNA TGTGCCAGTGAAAAAGGGGGCAACCGAGTCGACTACACCTTC. Its translation: CASEKGGNRVDYTF.

V and J are TRBV7-2 and TRBJ2-7, with D perhaps matching TRBD1 (5 bases). V was trimmed by 3 bases and J by 3 bases, leaving 12 bases between them. This CDR3 has 14 amino acids. The germline gives CDR1 SGHTA, CDR2 FQGNSA. DNA for the CDR3: TGTGCCAGCAGCTTCGGTGGCGGACACTACGAGCAGTACTTC. Its protein is CASSFGGGHYEQYF.

The rearrangement uses TRBV5-1 and TRBJ2-7; D is undetermined. The CDR3 covers 13 residues. V was trimmed by 0 bases and J by 0 bases, leaving 4 bases between them. Germline V lookup: CDR1 SGHRS, CDR2 YFSETQ. The CDR3 loop is CASSLVGSYEQYF. The CDR3 bases are TGCGCCAGCAGCTTGGTGGGCTCCTACGAGCAGTACTTC.

This chain links TRBV4-1 with TRBJ1-6; D possibly corresponds to TRBD1 (6 bases). With 2 bases removed from V and 7 bases from J, the gap between germline ends came to 12 bases. There are 15 residues in the CDR3. Germline CDR1 MGHRA, CDR2 YSYEKL. DNA for the CDR3: TGCGCCAGCAGCCAACAACAGGGAGGAAATTCACCCCTCCACTTT. This encodes CASSQQQGGNSPLHF.

This clone was detected many times. The CDR3: CASSLFYRELYTDTQYF. The CDR3 nucleotides read TGTGCCAGCAGCTTATTCTACAGGGAATTGTACACAGATACGCAGTATTTT. The genes are TRBV7-9 and TRBJ2-3; possibly TRBD1 for D (6 bases). CDR1 and CDR2 from the germline V gene are SEHNR and FQNEAQ (reference sequence). The CDR3 is 17 amino acids. Trimming stripped 2 bases from V and 2 bases from J, with 17 bases between.

This clone was seen repeatedly, ten times or more. CDR3 coding DNA: TGTGCCAGCAGTGAACACAGGATTTCCTACAATGAGCAGTTCTTC. The encoded protein is CASSEHRISYNEQFF. This rearrangement joins TRBV6-1 to TRBJ2-1; D possibly corresponds to TRBD1 (5 bases). V was cut by 2 bases and J by 1 base, with 9 bases left in between. The germline gives CDR1 MNHNS, CDR2 SASEGT. CDR3 length equals 15 residues.

The gene calls are TRBV30 and TRBJ1-1, with D hard to call. Trimming took 1 base from V and 6 from J, leaving 12 bases between them. CDR1 and CDR2 from the germline V gene are GTSNPN and SVGIG (reference sequence). This CDR3 contains 13 residues. The CDR3 region has the DNA TGTGCCTGGAGTGGGGGATCGGGTTCTGAAGCTTTCTTT. This codes for CAWSGGSGSEAFF.

This clone came up a few times. The V and J genes are TRBV6-1 and TRBJ1-2; D is undetermined. The CDR3 runs 13 residues. Germline V CDR1 and CDR2: MNHNS, SASEGT. V lost 5 bases, J lost 8 bases, and 15 bases lay in between. The CDR3 DNA reads as TGTGCCAGCAGTCCGGGCTCCAGAGGGGGCTACACCTTC. Translating it yields CASSPGSRGGYTF.

This clone was recorded a few times. The gene calls are TRBV6-2 or TRBV6-3 and TRBJ1-1; no definite D call. The CDR3 runs 14 residues. The V end was cut by 2 bases, the J end by 4 bases, with 11 bases between. Per germline, CDR1 MNHEY and CDR2 SVGEGT. CDR3 region: CASSYSSVSTEAFF. CDR3 nucleotide sequence: TGTGCCAGCAGTTACAGCAGTGTTAGCACTGAAGCTTTCTTT.

By share of the sample, this clone is medium-sized. The rearrangement links TRBV4-3 to TRBJ2-7; the D call may be TRBD1 or TRBD2 (6 bases each). Germline V gene lookup returns CDR1 LGHNA and CDR2 YSLEER. The V and J ends lost 0 bases and 6 bases respectively, with 12 bases between them. CDR3 size: 14 residues. CDR3 sequence: CASSQDYGGGEQYF. CDR3 bases: TGCGCCAGCAGCCAAGATTACGGGGGCGGCGAGCAGTACTTC.

Sample share makes this clone medium-sized (0.01 to 0.1%). CDR3 sequence (DNA): TGTGCCAGCAGCGCCAGCCTAGCGGGAGGGCCTGTAGATACGCAGTATTTT. Translating gives CASSASLAGGPVDTQYF. The V gene is TRBV7-2, the J gene TRBJ2-3; the match to TRBD2 covers 12 bases. After removal of 5 bases from V and 5 bases from J, the junction contained 11 bases not matched to a gene. The CDR3 length is 17 residues. Germline V gives CDR1 SGHTA, CDR2 FQGNSA. The full variable domain, rest sourced from reference TRBV7-2 and TRBJ2-3, is GAGVSQSPSNKVTEKGKDVELRCDPISGHTALYWYRQSLGQGLEFLIYFQGNSAPDKSGLPSDRFSAERTGGSVSTLTIQRTQQEDSAVYLCASSASLAGGPVDTQYFGPGTRLTVL.

There are many counts of this clone. This sample includes further DNA sequences coding for the same CDR3. The chain recombines TRBV6-1 with TRBJ2-1; D is unclear. Germline CDR1 is MNHNS and CDR2 is SASEGT. V was pared by 6 bases and J by 9 bases, with 9 bases between. This CDR3 is 11 amino acids long. The CDR3 DNA reads as TGTGCCAGCAGGTTCGGCCTTGAGCAGTTCTTC. Its translation is CASRFGLEQFF.

This clone is classed as medium-sized. The chain links TRBV4-3 to TRBJ2-3; TRBD2 aligns across 10 bases. CDR1 and CDR2 from the germline V gene are LGHNA and YSLEER. This CDR3 contains 15 residues. V lost 1 base to trimming and J lost 5 bases; unmatched junction nucleotides: 3. The CDR3 loop reads CASSQGTSGGDTQYF. CDR3 DNA sequence: TGCGCCAGCAGCCAAGGGACTAGCGGAGGAGATACGCAGTATTTT.